Detailed here is one T cell receptor beta chain. Possible read error: a much larger clone is one base away. The sample is drawn from a study of molecular identifiers for immune sequencing clone quantification. For the study at large: The replicates split RNA from roughly 20,000 or 100,000 naive CD8 cells five ways and sequenced four.

TCRdb fed the PCR reads into MiXCR, producing one record per CDR3 protein. The data show about 640,000 distinct CDR3 sequences, less than 20% seen once. The TCR was taken from a human donor in good health. Some libraries in this study had Jurkat cell RNA spiked in. The sequenced material came from naive CD8+ T cells from blood, with Jurkat cell RNA spiked in. Sample subset: FACS-sorted CD8+CD4-CCR7+CD45RA+ naive T cells.

CDR3 bases: TGTGCCAGCAGCTTAAAGGGGGTCGCAACCGAGCGGTACTTC. This encodes CASSLKGVATERYF. This sequence joins TRBV13 and TRBJ2-7; D perhaps matches TRBD1 (6 bases). The CDR3 is made up of 14 amino acids. Germline V CDR1 and CDR2: PRHDT, FYEKMQ (reference sequence).